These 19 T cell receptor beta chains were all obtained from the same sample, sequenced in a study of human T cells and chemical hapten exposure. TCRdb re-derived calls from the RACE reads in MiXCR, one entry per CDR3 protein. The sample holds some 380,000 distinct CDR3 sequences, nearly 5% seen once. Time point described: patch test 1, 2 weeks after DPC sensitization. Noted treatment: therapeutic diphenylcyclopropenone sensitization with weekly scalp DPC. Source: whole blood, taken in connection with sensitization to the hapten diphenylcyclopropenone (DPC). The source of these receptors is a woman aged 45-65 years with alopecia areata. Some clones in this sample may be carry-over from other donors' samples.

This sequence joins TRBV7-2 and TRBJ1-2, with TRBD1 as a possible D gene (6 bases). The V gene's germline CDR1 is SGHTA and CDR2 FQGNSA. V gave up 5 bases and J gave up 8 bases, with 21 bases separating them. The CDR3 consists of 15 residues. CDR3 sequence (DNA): TGTGCCAGCAGCCCCGTCCTTCAGGGGCTTGTAGGCTACACCTTC. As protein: CASSPVLQGLVGYTF.

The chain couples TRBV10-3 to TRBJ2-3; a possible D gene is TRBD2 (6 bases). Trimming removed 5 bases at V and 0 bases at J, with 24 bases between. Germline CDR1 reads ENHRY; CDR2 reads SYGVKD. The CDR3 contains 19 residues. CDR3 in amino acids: CAISSIKDRTGTSTDTQYF. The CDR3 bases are TGTGCCATCAGTAGCATTAAAGACCGAACTGGGACTAGCACAGATACGCAGTATTTT.

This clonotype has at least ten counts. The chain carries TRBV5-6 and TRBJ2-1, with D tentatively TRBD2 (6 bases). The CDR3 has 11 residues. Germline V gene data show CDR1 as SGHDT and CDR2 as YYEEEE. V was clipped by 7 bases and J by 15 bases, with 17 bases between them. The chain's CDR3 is CASGTGLSPFF. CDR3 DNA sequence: TGTGCCAGCGGGACGGGACTTTCCCCGTTCTTC.

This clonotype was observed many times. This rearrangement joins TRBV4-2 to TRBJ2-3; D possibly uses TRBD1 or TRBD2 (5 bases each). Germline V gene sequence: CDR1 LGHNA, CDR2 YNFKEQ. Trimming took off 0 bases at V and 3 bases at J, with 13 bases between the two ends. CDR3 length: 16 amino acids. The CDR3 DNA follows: TGTGCCAGCAGCCAAGATAGGGGAGTCGAGACAGATACGCAGTATTTT. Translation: CASSQDRGVETDTQYF.

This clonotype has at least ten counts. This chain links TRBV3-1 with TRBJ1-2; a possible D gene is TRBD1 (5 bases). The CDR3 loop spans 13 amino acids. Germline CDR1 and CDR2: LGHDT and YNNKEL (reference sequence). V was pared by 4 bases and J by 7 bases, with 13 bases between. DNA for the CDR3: TGTGCCAGCAGCCTTGGGGAGGGGACTGGCTACACCTTC. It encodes CASSLGEGTGYTF.

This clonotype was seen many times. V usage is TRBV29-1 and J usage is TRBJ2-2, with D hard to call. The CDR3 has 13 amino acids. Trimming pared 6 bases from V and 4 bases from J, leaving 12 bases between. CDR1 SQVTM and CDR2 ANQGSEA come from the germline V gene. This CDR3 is CSVNLRSTGELFF. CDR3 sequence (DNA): TGCAGCGTCAATCTGAGGAGCACCGGGGAGCTGTTTTTT.

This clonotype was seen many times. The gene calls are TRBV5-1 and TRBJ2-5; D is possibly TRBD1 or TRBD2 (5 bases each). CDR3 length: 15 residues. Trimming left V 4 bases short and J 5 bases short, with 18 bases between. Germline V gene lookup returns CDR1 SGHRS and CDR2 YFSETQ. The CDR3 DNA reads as TGCGCCAGCAGCCCCTCCGGGGCCAGCAGCGAGACCCAGTACTTC. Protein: CASSPSGASSETQYF.

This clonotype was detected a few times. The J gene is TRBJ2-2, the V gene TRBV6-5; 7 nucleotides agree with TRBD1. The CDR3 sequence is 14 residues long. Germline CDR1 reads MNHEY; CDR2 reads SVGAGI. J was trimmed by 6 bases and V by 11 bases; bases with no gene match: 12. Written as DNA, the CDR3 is TGTGCCCAAACAGAGGACAGGATGGCCGGGGAGCTGTTTTTT. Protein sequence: CAQTEDRMAGELFF.

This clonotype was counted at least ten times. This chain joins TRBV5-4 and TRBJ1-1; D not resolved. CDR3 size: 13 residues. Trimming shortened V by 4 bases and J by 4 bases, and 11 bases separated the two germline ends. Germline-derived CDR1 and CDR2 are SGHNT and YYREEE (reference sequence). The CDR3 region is CASSAAGRTEAFF. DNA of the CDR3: TGTGCCAGCAGCGCCGCCGGGCGCACTGAAGCTTTCTTT.

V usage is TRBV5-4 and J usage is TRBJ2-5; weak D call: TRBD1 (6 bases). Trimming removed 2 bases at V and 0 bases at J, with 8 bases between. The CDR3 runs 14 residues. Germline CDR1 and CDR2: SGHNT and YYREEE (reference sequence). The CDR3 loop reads CASSLGQYQETQYF. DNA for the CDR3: TGTGCCAGCAGCTTAGGACAGTACCAAGAGACCCAGTACTTC.

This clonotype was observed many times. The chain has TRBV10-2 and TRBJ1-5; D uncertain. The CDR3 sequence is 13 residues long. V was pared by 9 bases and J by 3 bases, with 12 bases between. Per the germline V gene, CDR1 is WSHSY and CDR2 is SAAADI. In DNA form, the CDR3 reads TGCGCCAGTACGGACCGCTACAATCAGCCCCAGCATTTT. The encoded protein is CASTDRYNQPQHF.

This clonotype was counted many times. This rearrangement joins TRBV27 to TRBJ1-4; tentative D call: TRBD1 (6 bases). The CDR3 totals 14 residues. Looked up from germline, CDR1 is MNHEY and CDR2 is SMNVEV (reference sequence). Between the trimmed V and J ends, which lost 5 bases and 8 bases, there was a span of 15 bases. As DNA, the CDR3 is TGTGCCAGCAGTCCAGGGGCCACCGGCGAAAAACTGTTTTTT. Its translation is CASSPGATGEKLFF.

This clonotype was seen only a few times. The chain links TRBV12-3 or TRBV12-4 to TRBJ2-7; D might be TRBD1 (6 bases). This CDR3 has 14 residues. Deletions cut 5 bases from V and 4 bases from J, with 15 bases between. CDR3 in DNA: TGTGCCAGCAGTGCCGGGACATACCCTTACGAGCAGTACTTC. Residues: CASSAGTYPYEQYF.

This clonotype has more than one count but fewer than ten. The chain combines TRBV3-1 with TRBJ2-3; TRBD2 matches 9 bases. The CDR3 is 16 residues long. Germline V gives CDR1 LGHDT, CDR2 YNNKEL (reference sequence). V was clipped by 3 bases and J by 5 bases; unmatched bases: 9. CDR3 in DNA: TGTGCCAGCAGCCAGTTAGCGGGGGCCGGGGGAGATACGCAGTATTTT. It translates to CASSQLAGAGGDTQYF.

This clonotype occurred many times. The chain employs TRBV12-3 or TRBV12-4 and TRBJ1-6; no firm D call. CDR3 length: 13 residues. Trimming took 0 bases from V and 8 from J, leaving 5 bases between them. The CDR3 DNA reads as TGTGCCAGCAGTTTAGCGAGCGATTCACCCCTCCACTTT. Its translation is CASSLASDSPLHF.

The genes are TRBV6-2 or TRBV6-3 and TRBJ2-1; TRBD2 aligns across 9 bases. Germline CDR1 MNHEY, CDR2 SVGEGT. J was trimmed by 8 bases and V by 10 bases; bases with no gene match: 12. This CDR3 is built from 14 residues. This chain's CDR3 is CATRTSEHMDEQFF. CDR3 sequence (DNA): TGTGCCACCCGGACTAGCGAACACATGGATGAGCAGTTCTTC.

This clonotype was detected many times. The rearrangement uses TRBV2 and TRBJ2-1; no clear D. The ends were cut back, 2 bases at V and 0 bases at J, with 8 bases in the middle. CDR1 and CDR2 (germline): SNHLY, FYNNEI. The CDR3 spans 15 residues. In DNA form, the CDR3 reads TGTGCCAGCAGTGAATTCGGTTCCTCCTACAATGAGCAGTTCTTC. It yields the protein CASSEFGSSYNEQFF.

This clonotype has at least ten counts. The CDR3 coding sequence is TGTGCCAGCAGGCCCCCGACAGGGATCTACGAGCAGTACTTC. It codes for CASRPPTGIYEQYF. The chain has TRBV28 and TRBJ2-7; 7 bases align to TRBD1. This CDR3 is 14 amino acids long. Germline-derived CDR1 and CDR2 are MDHEN and SYDVKM. V shed 6 bases and J 3 bases; nucleotides not matched to a gene: 8. Using reference TRBV28 and TRBJ2-7 for the parts outside the CDR3, the full variable domain is DVKVTQSSRYLVKRTGEKVFLECVQDMDHENMFWYRQDPGLGLRLIYFSYDVKMKEKGDIPEGYSVSREKKERFSLILESASTNQTSMYLCASRPPTGIYEQYFGPGTRLTVT.

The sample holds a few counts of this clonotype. The CDR3 nucleotides read TGTGCCAGCAGAGGACAGGGGCAGAACACTGAAGCTTTCTTT. Translating it yields CASRGQGQNTEAFF. This chain connects TRBV12-3 or TRBV12-4 to TRBJ1-1; 9 positions match TRBD1. J gave up 1 base and V 6 bases, and 3 bases lay outside the gene matches. CDR3 length: 14 residues.